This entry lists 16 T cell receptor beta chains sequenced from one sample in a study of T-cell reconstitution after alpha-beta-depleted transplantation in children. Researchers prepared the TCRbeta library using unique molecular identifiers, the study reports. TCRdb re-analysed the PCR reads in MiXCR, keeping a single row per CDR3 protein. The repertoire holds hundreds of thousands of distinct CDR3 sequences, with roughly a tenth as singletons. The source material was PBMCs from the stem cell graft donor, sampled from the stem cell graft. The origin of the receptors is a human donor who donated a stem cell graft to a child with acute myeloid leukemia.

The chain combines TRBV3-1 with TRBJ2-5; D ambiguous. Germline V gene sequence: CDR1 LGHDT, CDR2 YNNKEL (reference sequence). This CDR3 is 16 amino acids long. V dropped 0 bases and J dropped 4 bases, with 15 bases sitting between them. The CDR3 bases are TGTGCCAGCAGCCAAGAGGTCAGCCGAATAGGAGAGACCCAGTACTTC. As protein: CASSQEVSRIGETQYF.

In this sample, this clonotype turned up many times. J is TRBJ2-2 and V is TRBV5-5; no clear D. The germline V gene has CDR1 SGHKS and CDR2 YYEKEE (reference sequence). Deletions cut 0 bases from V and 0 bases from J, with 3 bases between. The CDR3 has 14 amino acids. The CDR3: CASSLVPNTGELFF. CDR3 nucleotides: TGTGCCAGCAGCTTGGTTCCGAACACCGGGGAGCTGTTTTTT.

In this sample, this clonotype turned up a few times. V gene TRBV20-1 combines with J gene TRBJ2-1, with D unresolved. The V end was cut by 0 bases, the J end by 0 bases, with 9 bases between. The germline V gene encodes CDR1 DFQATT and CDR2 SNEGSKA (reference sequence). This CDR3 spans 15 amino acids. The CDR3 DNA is TGCAGTGCTAGAGAATATCAGAGCTCCTACAATGAGCAGTTCTTC. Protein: CSAREYQSSYNEQFF.

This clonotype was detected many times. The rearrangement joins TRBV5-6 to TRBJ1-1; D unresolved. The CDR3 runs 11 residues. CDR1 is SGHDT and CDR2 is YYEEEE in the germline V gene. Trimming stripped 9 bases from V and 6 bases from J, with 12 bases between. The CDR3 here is CATSKGPEAFF. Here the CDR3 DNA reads TGTGCCACCTCAAAAGGGCCTGAAGCTTTCTTT.

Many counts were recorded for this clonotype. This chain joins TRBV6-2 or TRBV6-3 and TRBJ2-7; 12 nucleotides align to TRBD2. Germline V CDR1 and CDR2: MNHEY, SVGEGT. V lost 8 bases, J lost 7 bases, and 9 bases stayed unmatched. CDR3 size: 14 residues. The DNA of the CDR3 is TGTGCCAGCGCCTCCGGACTAGCGGGAAAAGAGCAGTACTTC. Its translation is CASASGLAGKEQYF.

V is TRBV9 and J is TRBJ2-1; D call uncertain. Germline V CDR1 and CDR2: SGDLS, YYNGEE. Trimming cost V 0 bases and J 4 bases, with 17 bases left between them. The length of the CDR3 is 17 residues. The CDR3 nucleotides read TGTGCCAGCAGCGTAGGAGGCCCGGGCTTTTCTTACAATGAGCAGTTCTTC. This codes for CASSVGGPGFSYNEQFF. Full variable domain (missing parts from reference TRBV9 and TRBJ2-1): DSGVTQTPKHLITATGQRVTLRCSPRSGDLSVYWYQQSLDQGLQFLIQYYNGEERAKGNILERFSAQQFPDLHSELNLSSLELGDSALYFCASSVGGPGFSYNEQFFGPGTRLTVL.

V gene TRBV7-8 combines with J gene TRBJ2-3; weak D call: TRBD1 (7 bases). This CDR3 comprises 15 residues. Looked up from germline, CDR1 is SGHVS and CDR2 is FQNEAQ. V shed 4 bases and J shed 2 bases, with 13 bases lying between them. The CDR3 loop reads CASSSGGTVTDTQYF. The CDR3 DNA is TGTGCCAGCAGCTCAGGGGGGACAGTCACAGATACGCAGTATTTT.

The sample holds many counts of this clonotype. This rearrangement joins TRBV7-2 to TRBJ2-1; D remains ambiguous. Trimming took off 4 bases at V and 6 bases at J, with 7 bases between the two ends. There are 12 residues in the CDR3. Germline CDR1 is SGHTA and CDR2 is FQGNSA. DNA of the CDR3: TGTGCCAGCAGCTCCTGGGGCAATGAGCAGTTCTTC. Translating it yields CASSSWGNEQFF.

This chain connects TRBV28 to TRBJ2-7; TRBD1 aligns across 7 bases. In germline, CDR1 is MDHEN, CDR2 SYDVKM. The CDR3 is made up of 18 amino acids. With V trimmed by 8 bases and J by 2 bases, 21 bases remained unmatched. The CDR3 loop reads CASVPGGNPGQRTYEQYF. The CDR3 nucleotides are TGTGCCAGCGTGCCAGGAGGAAACCCGGGACAGAGGACCTACGAGCAGTACTTC.

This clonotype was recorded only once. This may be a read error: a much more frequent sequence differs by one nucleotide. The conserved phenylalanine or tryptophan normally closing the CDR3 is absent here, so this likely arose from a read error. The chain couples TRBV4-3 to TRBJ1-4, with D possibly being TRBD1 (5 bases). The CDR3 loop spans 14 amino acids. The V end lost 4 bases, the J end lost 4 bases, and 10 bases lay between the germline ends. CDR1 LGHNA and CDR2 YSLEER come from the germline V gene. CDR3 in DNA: TGCGCCAGCAGCCCGGGACGGCTTAATGAAAAACTGTTTATT. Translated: CASSPGRLNEKLFI.

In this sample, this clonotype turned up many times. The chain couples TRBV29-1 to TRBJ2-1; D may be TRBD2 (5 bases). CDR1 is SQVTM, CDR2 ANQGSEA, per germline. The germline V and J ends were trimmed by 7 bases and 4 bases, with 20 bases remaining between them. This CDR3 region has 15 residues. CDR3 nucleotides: TGCAGCGCTTCGGGAATTTCCGGGCGATACAATGAGCAGTTCTTC. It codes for CSASGISGRYNEQFF.

The CDR3, as DNA: TGCAGTGCTAGCCCGACAGGACTGAACACCGGGGAGCTGTTTTTT. This translates into CSASPTGLNTGELFF. V usage is TRBV20-1 and J usage is TRBJ2-2, with D perhaps matching TRBD1 (6 bases). The germline V gene encodes CDR1 DFQATT and CDR2 SNEGSKA (reference sequence). The CDR3 contains 15 residues. The ends were cut back, 3 bases at V and 1 base at J, with 12 bases in the middle.

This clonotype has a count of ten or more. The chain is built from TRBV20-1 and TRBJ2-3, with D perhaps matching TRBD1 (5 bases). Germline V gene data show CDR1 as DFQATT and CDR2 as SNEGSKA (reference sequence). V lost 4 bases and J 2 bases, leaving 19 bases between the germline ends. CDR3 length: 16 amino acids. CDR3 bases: TGCAGTGCTACCACTACCACCGGACATTACACAGATACGCAGTATTTT. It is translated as CSATTTTGHYTDTQYF.

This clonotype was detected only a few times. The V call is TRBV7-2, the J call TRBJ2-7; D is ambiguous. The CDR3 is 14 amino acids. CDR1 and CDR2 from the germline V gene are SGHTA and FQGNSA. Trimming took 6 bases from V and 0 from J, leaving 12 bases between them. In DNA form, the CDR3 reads TGTGCCAGCAGGTTATATGACCGCTCCTACGAGCAGTACTTC. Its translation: CASRLYDRSYEQYF. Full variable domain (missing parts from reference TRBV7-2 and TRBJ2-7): GAGVSQSPSNKVTEKGKDVELRCDPISGHTALYWYRQSLGQGLEFLIYFQGNSAPDKSGLPSDRFSAERTGGSVSTLTIQRTQQEDSAVYLCASRLYDRSYEQYFGPGTRLTVT.

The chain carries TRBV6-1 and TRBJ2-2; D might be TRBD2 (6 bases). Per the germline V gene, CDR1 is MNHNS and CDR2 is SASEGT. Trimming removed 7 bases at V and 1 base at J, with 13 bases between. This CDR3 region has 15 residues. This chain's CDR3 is CASTRGTVNTGELFF. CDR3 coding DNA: TGTGCCAGCACTCGCGGGACGGTGAACACCGGGGAGCTGTTTTTT.

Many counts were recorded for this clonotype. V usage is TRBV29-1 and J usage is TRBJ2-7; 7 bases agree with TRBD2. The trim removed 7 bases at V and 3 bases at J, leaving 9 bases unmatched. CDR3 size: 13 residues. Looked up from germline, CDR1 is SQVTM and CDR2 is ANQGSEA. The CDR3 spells CSALGAGVYEQYF. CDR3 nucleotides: TGCAGCGCCCTAGGGGCGGGAGTCTACGAGCAGTACTTC.